This T cell receptor beta chain appears in the sequencing data of a study of T cells after yellow fever vaccination. They built TCR cDNA with 5'RACE template switching, a step that put in a universal primer site and UMIs. TCRdb ran MiXCR on the 5' RACE reads and lists one entry per CDR3 protein. Among hundreds of thousands of distinct CDR3 sequences listed, 4.1% were seen once. This CDR3 is 15 amino acids long. Germline V lookup: CDR1 DFQATT, CDR2 SNEGSKA (reference sequence). The J segment lost 5 bases and the V segment lost 6 bases, leaving 10 bases of the junction unmatched. This clonotype was observed many times.

The source of this sequence is a man between 18 and 29 years old who received the YFV17D yellow fever vaccine. V usage is TRBV20-1 and J usage is TRBJ2-3; 11 nucleotides match TRBD2. This sample comprised PBMCs, obtained 5 days after the yellow fever booster vaccination. CDR3 DNA: TGCAGTGCCAAAGGGACTAGCGGCCCCGGAGATACGCAGTATTTT. This codes for CSAKGTSGPGDTQYF.